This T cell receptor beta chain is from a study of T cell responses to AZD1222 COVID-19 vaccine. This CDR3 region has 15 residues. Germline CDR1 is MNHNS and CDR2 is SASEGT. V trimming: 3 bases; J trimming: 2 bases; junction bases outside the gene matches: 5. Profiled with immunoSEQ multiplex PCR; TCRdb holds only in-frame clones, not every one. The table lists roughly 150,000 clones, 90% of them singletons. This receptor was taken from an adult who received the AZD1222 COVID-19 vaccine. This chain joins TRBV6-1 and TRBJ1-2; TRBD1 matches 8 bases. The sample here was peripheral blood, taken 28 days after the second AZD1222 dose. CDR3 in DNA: TGTGCCAGCAGTGACAGGGACAGGTCGAACTATGGCTACACCTTC. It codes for CASSDRDRSNYGYTF.